This T cell receptor beta chain was recovered during a study of human versus mouse CDR3 diversity and MHC coevolution. Per the germline V gene, CDR1 is MNHNS and CDR2 is SASEGT. The trim removed 3 bases at V and 7 bases at J, leaving 8 bases unmatched. CDR3 length: 14 amino acids. This table comes from immunoSEQ multiplex PCR, and its TCRdb copy is limited to in-frame clones, with some not included. The repertoire holds about 83,000 clones, with 80% to 95% as singletons. Sequencing was performed on naive CD4+ T cells from blood. Sample subset: CD45RO-negative CD62L-positive naive CD4 T cells. The V call is TRBV6-1, the J call TRBJ1-2, with TRBD1 identical over 7 bases. This clonotype was sampled from a person between 30 and 69 years old in good health. The CDR3 loop is CASSDLLGGSGYTF. The CDR3 DNA sequence: TGTGCCAGCAGTGATCTCCTAGGGGGCAGTGGCTACACCTTC.